A selection of T cell receptor beta chains follows, all from one sample in a study of shared clonotypes between healthy human individuals. Some clones are missing from TCRdb's copy, which holds only in-frame ones; the method was immunoSEQ multiplex PCR. The sample lists around 700,000 clones; 73% were seen once. The specimen sequenced was memory CD4+ T cells sorted from blood. The receptors derive from a woman in her 30s in good health. Both conserved end residues are part of each CDR3. A D gene is named only where the DNA matches it firmly. Only some rows state a clone size, as once, few, many or a class for expanded clones.

clone_size	d_call	cdr3_length	v_call	j_call	cdr3_nt	cdr3_aa
-	TRBD2	15	TRBV18	TRBJ2-7	TGTGCCAGCTCACCTAGGACTAGCGGGAGCGACGAGCAGTACTTC	CASSPRTSGSDEQYF
-	-	12	TRBV27	TRBJ1-3	TGTGCCAGCAGTTTGGCTGGAAACACCATATATTTT	CASSLAGNTIYF
-	TRBD2	16	TRBV19	TRBJ2-1	TGTGCCAGTAGAACCATGACTAGCGGCCCCTACAATGAGCAGTTCTTC	CASRTMTSGPYNEQFF
-	TRBD2	14	TRBV27	TRBJ2-1	TGTGCCAGCAGTTCACTAGCGGGTAAGGATGAGCAGTTCTTC	CASSSLAGKDEQFF
many	TRBD2	15	TRBV6-1	TRBJ2-7	TGTGCCAGCAGTGAAGAGGAAGCGGGAGGAAACGAGCAGTACTTC	CASSEEEAGGNEQYF
-	-	16	TRBV2	TRBJ1-1	TGTGCCAGCAGAGCATACACCGGGACATTGAACACTGAAGCTTTCTTT	CASRAYTGTLNTEAFF
-	-	14	TRBV27	TRBJ1-4	TGTGCCAGCAGTTTTGGACAGATAGGAGAAAAACTGTTTTTT	CASSFGQIGEKLFF
few	TRBD1	15	TRBV19	TRBJ2-4	TGTGCCAGTAGTATAGATAGGGACAGGTCGAACATTCAGTACTTC	CASSIDRDRSNIQYF
-	-	12	TRBV2	TRBJ1-2	TGTGCCAGCAGTGGGGTCGGGCGAGGCTACACCTTC	CASSGVGRGYTF
-	-	15	TRBV14	TRBJ2-1	TGTGCCAGCAGCCTCGATGTAGGTGCCCCCAATGAGCAGTTCTTC	CASSLDVGAPNEQFF
-	TRBD1	15	TRBV2	TRBJ1-4	TGTGCCAGCAGGTCAAACAGGGGCGGTAATGAAAAACTGTTTTTT	CASRSNRGGNEKLFF
-	-	14	TRBV7-8	TRBJ2-7	TGTGCCAGCAGCTCGGGACGCCGGACCTACGAGCAGTACTTC	CASSSGRRTYEQYF
-	TRBD2	15	TRBV28	TRBJ2-5	TGTGCCAGCGCACGACTAGCGGGAGTTGGAGAGACCCAGTACTTC	CASARLAGVGETQYF
-	-	13	TRBV5-1	TRBJ1-2	TGCGCCAGCAGCTTGCAGGGAGTGGATGGCTACACCTTC	CASSLQGVDGYTF
-	TRBD1	14	TRBV10-2	TRBJ1-1	TGCGCCAGCAGGCTTCCAGGGGGCGGTACTGAAGCTTTCTTT	CASRLPGGGTEAFF
-	TRBD2	14	TRBV10-2	TRBJ2-1	TGCGCCACGGGACTACCCACCACCTACAATGAGCAGTTCTTC	CATGLPTTYNEQFF
-	-	12	TRBV5-4	TRBJ2-3	TGTGCCAGCAGCTTGGAAGGGCCTACGCAGTATTTT	CASSLEGPTQYF
-	-	15	TRBV19	TRBJ1-5	TGTGCCAGTAGCGAGGGTCTTACGAGCAATCAGCCCCAGCATTTT	CASSEGLTSNQPQHF
few	TRBD2	14	TRBV5-1	TRBJ2-5	TGCGCCAGCAGCAAAATAGCGGGAGCGGAGACCCAGTACTTC	CASSKIAGAETQYF
once	-	15	TRBV29-1	TRBJ2-1	TGCAGCGTTGAAGGCGGACGGGTACGGGGAAATGAGCAGTTCTTC	CSVEGGRVRGNEQFF
-	TRBD2	14	TRBV7-2	TRBJ2-1	TGTGCCAGCAGGCGGGGGGACTCCTACAATGAGCAGTTCTTC	CASRRGDSYNEQFF
-	TRBD1	13	TRBV27	TRBJ2-7	TGTGCCAGCAGTTCGGGACAGGGCTACGAGCAGTACTTC	CASSSGQGYEQYF
few	-	11	TRBV6-5	TRBJ2-3	TGTGCCAGCAGGAACGCAGATACGCAGTATTTT	CASRNADTQYF
many	TRBD1	16	TRBV6-1	TRBJ2-1	TGTGCCAGCAGTGGTCGACAGGGGGCAATTAACAATGAGCAGTTCTTC	CASSGRQGAINNEQFF
-	-	15	TRBV13	TRBJ2-1	TGTGCCAGCAGCTCGAGGGATAGCTCCTACAATGAGCAGTTCTTC	CASSSRDSSYNEQFF
-	-	13	TRBV28	TRBJ1-2	TGTGCCAGCACTCTACGGGGAAACTATGGCTACACCTTC	CASTLRGNYGYTF
-	-	16	TRBV11-2	TRBJ2-3	TGTGCCAGCAGCTTATCCCCGGGAGCGGGCACAGATACGCAGTATTTT	CASSLSPGAGTDTQYF
few	-	14	TRBV29-1	TRBJ2-5	TGCAGCGTTGACAGCTCAGGGGTTGGCGAGACCCAGTACTTC	CSVDSSGVGETQYF
few	TRBD2	17	TRBV2	TRBJ2-1	TGTGCCAGCAGTGTGACTAGCGGTATCAGCTCCTACAATGAGCAGTTCTTC	CASSVTSGISSYNEQFF
-	-	17	TRBV2	TRBJ2-6	TGTGCCAGCATAGACTGGGCCTTTAGCTCTGGGGCCAACGTCCTGACTTTC	CASIDWAFSSGANVLTF
-	-	13	TRBV4-2	TRBJ2-3	TGTGCCAGCAGCCAAGGGGACCTAGATACGCAGTATTTT	CASSQGDLDTQYF
few	TRBD1	14	TRBV30	TRBJ1-5	TGTGCCTGGAGCGGGACAGGGTACGGTCAGCCCCAGCATTTT	CAWSGTGYGQPQHF
-	TRBD2	16	TRBV14	TRBJ2-1	TGTGCCAGCAGCCAAGCTTTACTAGCGGGGTACAATGAGCAGTTCTTC	CASSQALLAGYNEQFF
few	-	15	TRBV11-2	TRBJ1-5	TGTGCCAGCAGCTTAGATTTGGGGAGCCGAAAGCCCCAGCATTTT	CASSLDLGSRKPQHF
-	-	14	TRBV7-2	TRBJ1-4	TGTGCCAGCAGCTTAGCACGGAGCAATGAAAAACTGTTTTTT	CASSLARSNEKLFF
-	-	12	TRBV11-2	TRBJ2-7	TGTGCCAGCAGCTTAGATGAAAGCGAGCAGTACTTC	CASSLDESEQYF
few	-	14	TRBV5-1	TRBJ2-2	TGCGCCAGCAGCTTGGTTCAGACCTCCGGGGAGCTGTTTTTT	CASSLVQTSGELFF
-	-	15	TRBV28	TRBJ1-1	TGTGCCAGCAGTTTACGAGGTGGGGGGGACACTGAAGCTTTCTTT	CASSLRGGGDTEAFF
-	TRBD2	13	TRBV7-2	TRBJ2-7	TGTGCCAGCAGCCGCGGACTAGCCTACGAGCAGTACTTC	CASSRGLAYEQYF
-	-	11	TRBV20-1	TRBJ1-1	TGCAGTGCCGGTCAAAACACTGAAGCTTTCTTT	CSAGQNTEAFF
-	-	15	TRBV6-5	TRBJ2-6	TGTGCCAGCATAGGACGGGGGACTGGGGCCAACGTCCTGACTTTC	CASIGRGTGANVLTF
few	-	14	TRBV5-1	TRBJ2-2	TGCGCCAGCAGCCCGGGGACTGTCACCGGGGAGCTGTTTTTT	CASSPGTVTGELFF
-	-	14	TRBV19	TRBJ1-4	TGTGCCAGTAGTCCCTCCCTTGCGGATGAAAAACTGTTTTTT	CASSPSLADEKLFF
-	-	13	TRBV28	TRBJ1-2	TGTGCCAGCAGTTTCAAAACGGATTATGGCTACACCTTC	CASSFKTDYGYTF
-	-	16	TRBV4-1	TRBJ1-4	TGCGCCAGCAGCCAAGCTCCCCCAGGGGTTCAAGAAAAACTGTTTTTT	CASSQAPPGVQEKLFF
few	-	16	TRBV29-1	TRBJ2-1	TGCAGCGTTGGCGGAGGTGGGGCCAAGACTAGGGATGAGCAGTTCTTC	CSVGGGGAKTRDEQFF
-	TRBD2	15	TRBV28	TRBJ2-7	TGTGCCAGCAGTAAGCCGGGACTAGCGGCAATAGAGCAGTACTTC	CASSKPGLAAIEQYF
once	TRBD1	14	TRBV7-9	TRBJ1-2	TGTGCCAGCAGTCTAAGCGGACAGGGGCGGGGCTACACCTTC	CASSLSGQGRGYTF
-	-	13	TRBV2	TRBJ2-1	TGTGCCAGCAGTGTACAGGGATGGGATGAGCAGTTCTTC	CASSVQGWDEQFF
-	TRBD1	14	TRBV7-9	TRBJ2-2	TGTGCCACCACGCAGGGGGTCGTCACCGGGGAGCTGTTTTTT	CATTQGVVTGELFF
-	-	15	TRBV7-8	TRBJ1-5	TGTGCCAGCAGCTTAGATTTCTATAGCAATCAGCCCCAGCATTTT	CASSLDFYSNQPQHF
-	TRBD2	15	TRBV19	TRBJ2-3	TGTGCCAGTAGTATGTGGAAAGCGGGAGTAGATACGCAGTATTTT	CASSMWKAGVDTQYF
-	-	14	TRBV28	TRBJ2-5	TGTGCCAGCAGTTTGGGACGCAAGGGAGAGACCCAGTACTTC	CASSLGRKGETQYF
-	TRBD2	16	TRBV14	TRBJ2-2	TGTGCCAGCAGCCTTGGGGCGGGAGTGGGGACCGGGGAGCTGTTTTTT	CASSLGAGVGTGELFF
-	-	13	TRBV27	TRBJ2-3	TGTGCCAGCAGTTTACAGGCTTTGCATACGCAGTATTTT	CASSLQALHTQYF